A single sample gave rise to the 8 T cell receptor beta chains below, sequenced in a study of blood T cell repertoires in COVID-19. The protocol was immunoSEQ multiplex PCR, while the TCRdb copy is restricted to in-frame clones and leaves out a portion. Of about 140,000 clones in the sample, roughly 80% were seen once. Material for sequencing was peripheral blood. Receptor source: a woman between 50 and 59 years old with active or convalescent COVID-19.

The chain combines TRBV30 with TRBJ1-5; D is perhaps TRBD1 (5 bases). CDR1 is GTSNPN and CDR2 is SVGIG in the germline V gene (reference sequence). V lost 2 bases and J lost 1, with 15 bases in between. CDR3 size: 16 residues. CDR3 DNA sequence: TGTGCCTGGAGTCCGGGAGTAGGGGCCAGCAATCAGCCCCAGCATTTT. This sequence encodes CAWSPGVGASNQPQHF.

This chain connects TRBV30 to TRBJ1-3, with D hard to call. Germline CDR1 reads GTSNPN; CDR2 reads SVGIG (reference sequence). V shed 0 bases and J shed 4 bases, with 16 bases lying between them. The CDR3 is 16 amino acids. The CDR3 here is CAWSVTLMQIGNTIYF. The CDR3 DNA reads as TGTGCCTGGAGTGTAACCCTGATGCAGATAGGAAACACCATATATTTT.

The chain has TRBV29-1 and TRBJ2-7; 7 nucleotides line up with TRBD1. CDR1 SQVTM and CDR2 ANQGSEA come from the germline V gene. The CDR3 runs to 13 residues. The V gene end was trimmed by 7 bases and the J gene end by 3 bases; junction bases not matched to a gene: 9. The CDR3 nucleotides are TGCAGCGCCAGGGGGACAGATCACTACGAGCAGTACTTC. Encoded protein: CSARGTDHYEQYF.

V usage is TRBV20-1 and J usage is TRBJ1-2; D gene ambiguous. This CDR3 contains 11 residues. Germline V CDR1 and CDR2: DFQATT, SNEGSKA (reference sequence). V lost 2 bases to trimming and J lost 6 bases, with 7 bases between them. The chain's CDR3 is CSARMGHGYTF. Written as DNA, the CDR3 is TGCAGTGCTAGAATGGGCCATGGCTACACCTTC.

This clone has a single count. The chain is built from TRBV19 and TRBJ1-4; D gene uncertain. Germline CDR1 LNHDA, CDR2 SQIVND (reference sequence). This CDR3 region has 15 residues. Deletions cut 3 bases from V and 0 bases from J, with 8 bases between. CDR3 residues: CASSILSSTNEKLFF. CDR3 sequence (DNA): TGTGCCAGTAGTATTCTCTCCTCAACTAATGAAAAACTGTTTTTT.

V and J are TRBV6-4 and TRBJ1-3; D gene ambiguous. Looked up from germline, CDR1 is MRHNA and CDR2 is SNTAGT. The V end lost 0 bases, the J end lost 1 base, and 16 bases lay between the germline ends. The CDR3 sequence is 18 residues long. The chain's CDR3 is CASSDSEGRTGSGNTIYF. The CDR3 DNA sequence: TGTGCCAGCAGTGACTCCGAGGGCAGGACGGGTTCTGGAAACACCATATATTTT.

The rearrangement joins TRBV2 to TRBJ1-2; 8 bases agree with TRBD1. The V gene end was trimmed by 3 bases and the J gene end by 5 bases; junction bases not matched to a gene: 2. Germline V gene data show CDR1 as SNHLY and CDR2 as FYNNEI. CDR3 length equals 13 residues. In DNA, the CDR3 is TGTGCCAGCAGTGAGGGACAGGATTATGGCTACACCTTC. It encodes CASSEGQDYGYTF.

The chain recombines TRBV5-8 with TRBJ1-5; TRBD1 is a possible D gene (5 bases). Germline V gene data show CDR1 as SGHTS and CDR2 as YDEGEE. Trimming removed 6 bases at V and 3 bases at J, with 13 bases between. CDR3 length: 14 residues. The DNA of the CDR3 is TGTGCCAGCACCCAGGGTATGGCCAATCAGCCCCAGCATTTT. Encoded protein: CASTQGMANQPQHF.